This TCR beta chain was identified in a study of tumor-infiltrating lymphocytes in primary liver carcinoma. Study overall: These were node-negative, non-metastatic T1-T3 tumors of roughly 4 to 10 cm. Study-level findings and limits: A significantly higher top-250-clone fraction was recorded for tumors than for blood (p = 0.039).

With roughly 0.5 ug total RNA as template and a constant-region primer, TCR beta cDNA was made. For TCR beta, libraries were produced by three nested multiplex PCR rounds using slightly modified ARM-PCR. For roughly 10 cycles apiece, the opening two PCR rounds ran with TRBV1-TRBV30 forward primers and a C-beta reverse primer. MiXCR, applied by TCRdb to the multiplex PCR reads, yields one record per CDR3 protein. Seen here are roughly 80,000 distinct CDR3 sequences, 69% observed once, and the top ten hold about 25%. A word on this clonotype: Its antigen is unknown.

For each extraction, RNA and DNA were obtained together from 20-30 mg of unsorted bulk tissue. Resection treated the patients' primary liver carcinoma. Chronic HBV infection affected patients, none of whom had received treatment. The CDR3 loop spans 16 amino acids. The V and J ends lost 1 base and 1 base respectively, with 14 bases between them. Germline lookup yields CDR1 LGHNA and CDR2 YNFKEQ. This clonotype originated in a middle-aged man with primary liver carcinoma and hepatitis B virus infection. The material sequenced was tumor-adjacent normal liver tissue. The chain uses TRBV4-2 and TRBJ2-7, with D maybe TRBD2 (5 bases). CDR3 loop: CASSQVSNGVSYEQYF. In DNA, the CDR3 is TGTGCCAGCAGCCAAGTGTCTAACGGGGTTTCCTACGAGCAGTACTTC.